These 2 T cell receptor beta chains share one sample of origin, sequenced in a study of T cell repertoires in cytomegalovirus infection. MiXCR, applied by TCRdb to the reads, yields one record per CDR3 protein. Among approximately 190,000 distinct CDR3 sequences listed, 28% were seen once. The sample comprised PBMCs. The receptors derive from a human donor in good health (CMV status not recorded). Some clones in this sample may be carry-over from other donors' samples.

This clonotype was counted once. At one end the junction does not follow the germline gene, possibly because of a read error. The chain couples TRBV20-1 to TRBJ1-4; D may be TRBD1 (6 bases). Looked up from germline, CDR1 is DFQATT and CDR2 is SNEGSKA (reference sequence). CDR3 length: 13 amino acids. The CDR3 bases are TGCAGTGCTACCGACAGGCCCACGATTTCCGCGATTTTT. This gives the protein CSATDRPTISAIF.

V and J are TRBV18 and TRBJ2-7; 8 nucleotides agree with TRBD2. Germline assignment: CDR1 KGHSH and CDR2 LQKENI. V trimming: 2 bases; J trimming: 5 bases; junction bases outside the gene matches: 5. There are 14 residues in the CDR3. This chain's CDR3 is CASSPRREGNEQYF. In nucleotides, the CDR3 is TGTGCCAGCTCACCAAGACGGGAGGGGAACGAGCAGTACTTC. Drawing the rest from reference TRBV18 and TRBJ2-7, the complete variable domain is NAGVMQNPRHLVRRRGQEARLRCSPMKGHSHVYWYRQLPEEGLKFMVYLQKENIIDESGMPKERFSAEFPKEGPSILRIQQVVRGDSAAYFCASSPRREGNEQYFGPGTRLTVT.